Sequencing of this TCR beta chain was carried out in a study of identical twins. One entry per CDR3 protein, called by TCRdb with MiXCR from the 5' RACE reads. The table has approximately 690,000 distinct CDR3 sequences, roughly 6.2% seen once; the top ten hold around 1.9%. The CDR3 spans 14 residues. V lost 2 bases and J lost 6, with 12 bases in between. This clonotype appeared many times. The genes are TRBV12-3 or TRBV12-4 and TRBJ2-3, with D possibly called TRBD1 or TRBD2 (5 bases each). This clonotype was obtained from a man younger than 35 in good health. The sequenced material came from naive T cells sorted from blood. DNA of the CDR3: TGTGCCAGCAGTTTAAGGGACCCGGCGGATACGCAGTATTTT. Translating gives CASSLRDPADTQYF.